This T cell receptor beta chain is drawn from a study of PD-L1 blockade in urothelial cancer. Across the study: Blood was analyzed 3 weeks (second dose) and 6 weeks after treatment start. Peripheral blood specimens exhibited a median yield of 141,255 T cells.

Trimming removed 0 bases at V and 4 bases at J, with 12 bases between. The germline V gene has CDR1 ENHRY and CDR2 SYGVKD. The CDR3 is 15 residues long. Every PCR got spiked synthetic TCR analog templates. Here immunoSEQ multiplex PCR was the method, and the copy in TCRdb shows in-frame clones only, minus some. Counted here are 44,000 or so clones, around 89% occurring once; the ten biggest clones make up about 4%. The TCR comes from a man older than 75 with urothelial cancer. V usage is TRBV10-3 and J usage is TRBJ1-2; D is unresolved. The sample in question was PBMCs, obtained around atezolizumab (anti-PD-L1) treatment. The CDR3 DNA follows: TGTGCCATCAGTGAGTCAACGGAGGGATTCTATGGCTACACCTTC. Its protein is CAISESTEGFYGYTF.